The clone carrying this T cell receptor beta chain was seen only a few times. The antigen remains unidentified. The CDR3 totals 13 residues. V was trimmed by 1 base and J by 7 bases, leaving 11 bases between them. The germline V gene encodes CDR1 SGHDT and CDR2 YYEEEE. This entry comes from a study of identical twins. Overall study findings and caveats: Abundant beta clonotypes from cord blood bore fewer insertions; memory repertoires lacked this pattern.

TCRdb re-called the 5' RACE reads through MiXCR, storing one row per CDR3 protein. This sample has hundreds of thousands of distinct CDR3 sequences; over 20% occur once, and the top ten carry about 4.5%. These sequences were also reported in another study, on T cells expressing NK-cell markers. Per that paper: In several experiments, sorting was restricted to alpha-beta TCR T cells by an anti-gamma-delta TCR antibody. NKG2C+ dominant clonotypes from over five donors made up roughly 1.0-7.5% of CD8+ T cells. One observes that, in a few donors, these clonotypes were also the leading ones within the CD3+CD56-NKG2C+ fraction.

The sequenced material came from PBMCs. The sequence was collected from a woman aged 18-29 years in good health. The gene calls are TRBV5-6 and TRBJ1-1; D gene ambiguous. CDR3 in amino acids: CASSLPTKGEAFF. In DNA, the CDR3 is TGTGCCAGCAGCTTGCCTACTAAGGGTGAAGCTTTCTTT.